Presented here are 10 T cell receptor beta chains from one specimen sequenced in a study of identical twins. TCRdb reprocessed the 5' RACE reads with MiXCR, giving one entry per CDR3 protein. The data hold approximately 700,000 distinct CDR3 sequences, with 18% observed a single time. The sample also formed part of further work on T cells expressing NK-cell markers.

Sequencing was performed on PBMCs. All receptors derive from a woman aged 18 to 35 in good health.

Remarks on this clonotype: A much larger clone lies a single base off, so this may be a read error. This sequence joins TRBV10-3 and TRBJ1-1; D unresolved. Germline-derived CDR1 and CDR2 are ENHRY and SYGVKD. This CDR3 region has 13 residues. Between the trimmed V and J ends, which lost 8 bases and 8 bases, there was a span of 18 bases. CDR3 sequence reads: CAICGGPLFEAFF. DNA for the CDR3: TGTGCCATCTGTGGCGGCCCTCTCTTCGAAGCTTTCTTT.

This clonotype occurred once. V and J are TRBV6-5 and TRBJ2-2, with TRBD2 matching 8 bases. The V segment lost 0 bases and the J segment 3 bases; nucleotides outside the gene matches: 3. The CDR3 extends over 16 amino acids. Germline loops: CDR1 MNHEY, CDR2 SVGAGI. The CDR3 region is CASSYSGGGHTGELFF. DNA of the CDR3: TGTGCCAGCAGTTACTCGGGCGGGGGGCACACCGGGGAGCTGTTTTTT.

Remarks on this clonotype: The junction and the germline gene differ at one end; a read error may be behind it. The V gene is TRBV7-8, the J gene TRBJ2-7; tentatively, D is TRBD1 or TRBD2 (6 bases each). The CDR3 sequence is 11 residues long. Germline V CDR1 and CDR2: SGHVS, FQNEAQ. The CDR3 loop reads CASSSERGPNF. In DNA form, the CDR3 reads TGTGCCAGCAGCTCCGAACGGGGGCCCAACTTC.

This clonotype was seen ten or more times. The junction departs from germline at one end; a sequencing error may be responsible. V is TRBV7-2 and J is TRBJ2-7, with 10 bases fitting TRBD1. Germline V gives CDR1 SGHTA, CDR2 FQGNSA. This CDR3 is 15 amino acids long. CDR3 region: CASSPRDRGSYEQYF. The DNA of the CDR3 is TGCGCCAGCAGCCCCCGGGACAGGGGATCCTACGAGCAGTACTTC.

This clonotype was seen a few times. The gene calls are TRBV7-9 and TRBJ2-1; possibly TRBD1 for D (6 bases). The CDR3 runs to 15 residues. From germline, CDR1 is SEHNR and CDR2 FQNEAQ (reference sequence). Trimming took 5 bases from V and 6 from J, leaving 17 bases between them. The CDR3, as DNA: TGTGCCAGCAGCAAGAAGAGACAGGTAATCAATGAGCAGTTCTTC. As protein: CASSKKRQVINEQFF.

The rearrangement joins TRBV5-1 to TRBJ1-6, with D perhaps TRBD1 (5 bases). Per germline, CDR1 SGHRS and CDR2 YFSETQ. V lost 1 base to trimming and J lost 9 bases, with 17 bases between them. The CDR3 is made up of 16 amino acids. CDR3 amino acids: CASSLKTDSVGSPLHF. The CDR3 coding sequence is TGCGCCAGCAGCTTGAAAACCGACAGCGTTGGTTCACCCCTCCACTTT.

This chain connects TRBV20-1 to TRBJ2-5; 9 positions agree with TRBD2. Germline-derived CDR1 and CDR2 are DFQATT and SNEGSKA (reference sequence). This CDR3 spans 14 amino acids. The ends lost 1 base at V and 9 bases at J; junction bases unmatched: 9. The CDR3 nucleotides are TGCAGTGCTAGAGTTAGCGGGGGCCACGGAGCCCAGTACTTC. Amino acids: CSARVSGGHGAQYF.

The rearrangement joins TRBV25-1 to TRBJ2-7; 8 bases match TRBD1. Per the germline V gene, CDR1 is MGHDK and CDR2 is SYGVNS. The CDR3 totals 14 residues. Trimming removed 8 bases from V and 6 bases from J; junction bases left unmatched: 12. This CDR3 is CASAGTGYVSEQYF. The CDR3, as DNA: TGTGCCAGCGCCGGGACAGGCTATGTTAGCGAGCAGTACTTC.

This clonotype was counted a few times. This chain connects TRBV20-1 to TRBJ2-3, with 8 bases identical to TRBD2. This CDR3 is 15 amino acids long. The trim removed 0 bases at V and 3 bases at J, leaving 5 bases unmatched. In germline, CDR1 is DFQATT, CDR2 SNEGSKA (reference sequence). For the CDR3, the DNA is TGCAGTGCTAGAGATTCGGGCGGGAGGACAGATACGCAGTATTTT. Translation: CSARDSGGRTDTQYF.

This clonotype was seen a handful of times. This chain uses TRBV20-1 with TRBJ2-4; possibly TRBD1 or TRBD2 for D (5 bases each). The CDR3 is made up of 15 amino acids. The V and J ends lost 6 bases and 0 bases respectively, with 15 bases between them. Germline V gene data show CDR1 as DFQATT and CDR2 as SNEGSKA (reference sequence). CDR3 sequence: CSARAGMVAKNIQYF. The CDR3 DNA is TGCAGTGCCAGGGCCGGGATGGTAGCCAAAAACATTCAGTACTTC.